Below are 10 T cell receptor beta chains sequenced from a single sample in a study of cytomegalovirus exposure and HLA in healthy donors. This table comes from immunoSEQ multiplex PCR, and its TCRdb copy is limited to in-frame clones, with some not included. The table records roughly 60,000 clones, over 75% of them present only once. Sequences were obtained from PBMCs. These receptors were collected from a woman aged 25 to 39 in good health and CMV-seronegative.

The rearrangement joins TRBV11-2 to TRBJ2-2; 9 bases agree with TRBD1. J lost 7 bases, V lost 0 bases, and 6 bases had no gene match. In germline, CDR1 is SGHAT, CDR2 FQNNGV. CDR3 length equals 16 residues. Here the CDR3 reads CASSLERTGAFGELFF. CDR3 coding DNA: TGTGCCAGCAGCTTAGAGAGGACAGGGGCCTTCGGGGAGCTGTTTTTT.

This chain joins TRBV4-2 and TRBJ2-3; TRBD2 agrees at 7 bases. The CDR3 covers 16 residues. Looked up from germline, CDR1 is LGHNA and CDR2 is YNFKEQ. With 0 bases clipped from V and 3 bases from J, the junction kept 6 bases outside the gene matches. The DNA for the CDR3 is TGTGCCAGCAGCCAAGATCTGGGGCGGGAGACAGATACGCAGTATTTT. This gives the protein CASSQDLGRETDTQYF.

The chain recombines TRBV6-1 with TRBJ2-2; D is ambiguous. The germline V gene encodes CDR1 MNHNS and CDR2 SASEGT. The CDR3 sequence is 13 residues long. V lost 5 bases to trimming and J lost 4 bases, with 8 bases between them. The CDR3 loop reads CASSLKSTGELFF. DNA of the CDR3: TGTGCCAGCAGTTTAAAGAGCACCGGGGAGCTGTTTTTT.

The chain has TRBV9 and TRBJ2-1; TRBD2 matches at 13 bases. Germline-derived CDR1 and CDR2 are SGDLS and YYNGEE. V was clipped by 3 bases and J by 8 bases; unmatched bases: 8. This CDR3 is 16 amino acids long. The CDR3 region has the DNA TGTGCCAGCAGCGCCGGACTAGCGGGAGTTTTCGATGAGCAGTTCTTC. It translates to CASSAGLAGVFDEQFF.

The chain has TRBV30 and TRBJ1-1; D gene unclear. Germline CDR1 and CDR2: GTSNPN and SVGIG (reference sequence). The germline V and J ends were trimmed by 4 bases and 0 bases, with 9 bases remaining between them. This CDR3 comprises 13 residues. The CDR3 DNA sequence: TGTGCCTGGACCAACCAGTTGAACACTGAAGCTTTCTTT. It specifies CAWTNQLNTEAFF.

The rearrangement joins TRBV28 to TRBJ2-5, with D possibly matching TRBD1 (5 bases). Looked up from germline, CDR1 is MDHEN and CDR2 is SYDVKM. The CDR3 consists of 13 residues. V gave up 7 bases and J gave up 5 bases, with 14 bases separating them. In DNA form, the CDR3 reads TGTGCCAGCAACGTCAGGGAAAGGGAGACCCAGTACTTC. It yields the protein CASNVRERETQYF.

The CDR3 coding sequence is TGTGCCAGCAGTGAATTTCCTTCGGGACAGGGGATTTTTATCGGGGAGCTGTTTTTT. Translation: CASSEFPSGQGIFIGELFF. The chain couples TRBV6-1 to TRBJ2-2, with 10 bases that match TRBD1. The CDR3 length is 19 residues. Trimming cost V 2 bases and J 7 bases; bases outside gene matches: 16. Per the germline V gene, CDR1 is MNHNS and CDR2 is SASEGT.

The chain links TRBV15 to TRBJ2-1, with TRBD2 matching over 9 bases. V lost 4 bases, J lost 7 bases, and 5 bases stayed unmatched. This CDR3 is built from 14 residues. Germline V gene sequence: CDR1 LNHNV, CDR2 YYDKDF (reference sequence). In DNA, the CDR3 is TGTGCCACCAGCAACCAGCGGGAGGTGAATGAGCAGTTCTTC. The encoded protein is CATSNQREVNEQFF.

This clone was counted once. The V gene is TRBV11-2, the J gene TRBJ1-3, with TRBD1 as a possible D gene (5 bases). This CDR3 has 17 residues. Germline-derived CDR1 and CDR2 are SGHAT and FQNNGV. The V gene lost 5 bases and the J gene lost 1 base, with 18 bases spanning the gap. The CDR3 protein is CASSPRRVIGSGNTIYF. As DNA, the CDR3 is TGTGCCAGCAGCCCCCGCAGGGTCATAGGTTCTGGAAACACCATATATTTT.

J is TRBJ2-7 and V is TRBV10-2; 12 bases line up with TRBD2. In germline, CDR1 is WSHSY, CDR2 SAAADI. The CDR3 loop spans 13 amino acids. V dropped 6 bases and J dropped 7; count of bases not matched to a gene: 4. CDR3 DNA: TGCGCCAGCAGGGGACTAGCGGGTGTAGAGCAGTACTTC. This sequence encodes CASRGLAGVEQYF.